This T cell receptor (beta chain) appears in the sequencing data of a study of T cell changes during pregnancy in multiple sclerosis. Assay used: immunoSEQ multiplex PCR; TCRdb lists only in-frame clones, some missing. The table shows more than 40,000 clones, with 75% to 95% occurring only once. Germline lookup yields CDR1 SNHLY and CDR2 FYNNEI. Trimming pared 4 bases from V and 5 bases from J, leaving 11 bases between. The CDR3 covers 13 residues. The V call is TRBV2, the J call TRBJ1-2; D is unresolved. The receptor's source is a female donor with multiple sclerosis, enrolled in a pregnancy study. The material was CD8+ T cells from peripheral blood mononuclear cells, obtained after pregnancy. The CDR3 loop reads CASSGGTGYGYTF. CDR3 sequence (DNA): TGTGCCAGCAGTGGAGGCACCGGTTATGGCTACACCTTC.